This T cell receptor beta chain appears in the sequencing data of a study of Ad26.COV2.S vaccination and SARS-CoV-2 variants. Regarding the study as a whole: Non-spike TCR breadth showed similarity between vaccine and placebo recipients. Compared with placebo recipients, vaccine recipients had higher spike-specific TCR breadth.

In regard to this clone: No antigen is known for it.

Clones were read by immunoSEQ multiplex PCR, and TCRdb kept only the in-frame ones, dropping some. The data contain about 350,000 clones, 86% of them singletons. The CDR3 is 14 amino acids. Trimming took off 3 bases at V and 4 bases at J, with 13 bases between the two ends. Looked up from germline, CDR1 is SGHNT and CDR2 is YYREEE (reference sequence). The sample's treatment: some 20 received Ad26.COV2.S at low or high dose, single or two shots; several received placebo; per-sample allocation not given. At day 63 after the first vaccine or placebo injection, samples were drawn. In Boston, an adult donor aged 18-55 years took part. Vaccination employed an Ad26 vector expressing the Wuhan-strain SARS-CoV-2 spike.

The starting material was peripheral blood, obtained in a trial of Ad26.COV2.S vaccine versus placebo. V usage is TRBV5-4 and J usage is TRBJ1-2; no reliable D call. The receptor was isolated from a person aged 18-65 years who received the Ad26.COV2.S COVID-19 vaccine or a placebo. CDR3 nucleotides: TGTGCCAGCAGCTCTGCGTCGGCCCCCTATGGCTACACCTTC. This translates into CASSSASAPYGYTF.